The 21 T cell receptor beta chains in this list originate from one sample, sequenced in a study of T cells after yellow fever vaccination. TCRdb independently ran MiXCR on the 5' RACE reads; one entry per CDR3 protein. The data contain approximately 300,000 distinct CDR3 sequences, roughly 9.4% of them singletons. The sample was PBMCs, taken on the day of the first yellow fever vaccination. Every receptor here comes from a man between 18 and 29 years old who received the YFV17D yellow fever vaccine.

The chain uses TRBV4-1 and TRBJ2-1; D is unresolved. CDR1 is MGHRA and CDR2 is YSYEKL in the germline V gene. The CDR3 extends over 15 amino acids. Trimming shortened V by 3 bases and J by 2 bases, and 11 bases separated the two germline ends. The CDR3 DNA sequence: TGCGCCAGCAGCCAGAGTTCTTATACCTACAATGAGCAGTTCTTC. Protein sequence: CASSQSSYTYNEQFF.

The chain employs TRBV27 and TRBJ2-7; no clear D gene. V gave up 2 bases and J gave up 0 bases, with 11 bases separating them. Germline CDR1 MNHEY, CDR2 SMNVEV (reference sequence). There are 15 residues in the CDR3. CDR3 sequence reads: CASSLRPVSSYEQYF. The DNA for the CDR3 is TGTGCCAGCAGTTTAAGGCCAGTGAGCTCCTACGAGCAGTACTTC.

This clonotype was picked up a small number of times. The chain combines TRBV20-1 with TRBJ1-4; a weak D match, TRBD1 (5 bases). CDR3 size: 13 residues. From germline, CDR1 is DFQATT and CDR2 SNEGSKA (reference sequence). V lost 3 bases, J lost 2 bases, and 7 bases lay in between. The CDR3 DNA sequence: TGCAGTGCTAGCTGGGGGACTAATGAAAAACTGTTTTTT. Protein: CSASWGTNEKLFF.

This clonotype was observed at least ten times. CDR3 region: CASTLGQTNTEAFF. In DNA form, the CDR3 reads TGTGCCAGCACCCTCGGACAGACGAACACTGAAGCTTTCTTT. J is TRBJ1-1 and V is TRBV7-9; D may be TRBD1 (6 bases). Looked up from germline, CDR1 is SEHNR and CDR2 is FQNEAQ (reference sequence). Trimming took 7 bases from V and 1 from J, leaving 13 bases between them. The length of the CDR3 is 14 residues.

This clonotype has at least ten counts. J is TRBJ2-1 and V is TRBV12-3 or TRBV12-4, with a possible D match to TRBD2 (5 bases). CDR3 length: 14 residues. Trimming took 10 bases from V and 2 from J, leaving 15 bases between them. CDR3 residues: CATLRNGAYNEQFF. The CDR3 bases are TGTGCCACCTTACGAAACGGGGCCTACAATGAGCAGTTCTTC.

The chain carries TRBV20-1 and TRBJ1-2; no definite D call. CDR3 size: 14 residues. Deletions cut 3 bases from V and 2 bases from J, with 13 bases between. Germline V gene lookup returns CDR1 DFQATT and CDR2 SNEGSKA (reference sequence). CDR3 DNA: TGCAGTGCTAGGGATCGACGGTCAAACTATGGCTACACCTTC. Residues: CSARDRRSNYGYTF.

The chain recombines TRBV6-5 with TRBJ2-1; no firm D call. Germline CDR1 is MNHEY and CDR2 is SVGAGI. This CDR3 comprises 16 residues. Deletions cut 2 bases from V and 0 bases from J, with 11 bases between. CDR3 region: CASSYSRLSSYNEQFF. The CDR3 DNA reads as TGTGCCAGCAGTTACAGTAGACTTAGCTCCTACAATGAGCAGTTCTTC.

This clonotype showed up just a few times. The rearrangement joins TRBV12-3 or TRBV12-4 to TRBJ1-3; TRBD1 matches 7 bases. The CDR3 contains 13 residues. V lost 6 bases to trimming and J lost 5 bases; unmatched junction nucleotides: 4. This CDR3 is CASSADRRNTIYF. CDR3 DNA: TGTGCCAGCAGCGCGGACAGGAGAAACACCATATATTTT.

This clonotype showed up just a few times. The chain carries TRBV6-1 and TRBJ1-3; D gene unclear. V was pared by 2 bases and J by 0 bases, with 5 bases between. This CDR3 is 14 amino acids long. CDR1 and CDR2 from the germline V gene are MNHNS and SASEGT. CDR3: CASSEIASGNTIYF. CDR3 bases: TGTGCCAGCAGTGAAATTGCCTCTGGAAACACCATATATTTT.

The table lists this clonotype with many counts. The chain is built from TRBV7-2 and TRBJ2-4; D tentatively fits TRBD1 or TRBD2 (5 bases each). CDR1 is SGHTA and CDR2 is FQGNSA in the germline V gene. The CDR3 length is 17 residues. V was clipped by 0 bases and J by 1 base, with 13 bases between them. The CDR3 region is CASSLAAGAAAKNIQYF. CDR3 DNA sequence: TGTGCCAGCAGCTTAGCAGCCGGGGCGGCGGCCAAAAACATTCAGTACTTC.

This clonotype was seen only a few times. V and J are TRBV12-3 or TRBV12-4 and TRBJ1-1; D is perhaps TRBD1 (5 bases). Trimming left V 6 bases short and J 2 bases short, with 16 bases between. This CDR3 is built from 15 residues. The CDR3 nucleotides are TGTGCCAGCAGGGCCGGCCGACAGCTAAACACTGAAGCTTTCTTT. It specifies CASRAGRQLNTEAFF.

This clonotype showed up just a few times. The chain employs TRBV5-1 and TRBJ1-1; 8 bases map to TRBD1. Trimming took 4 bases from V and 8 from J; bases not matched to a gene: 7. The CDR3 is 13 residues long. Looked up from germline, CDR1 is SGHRS and CDR2 is YFSETQ. CDR3 sequence reads: CASSAGTGGEAFF. The CDR3 DNA follows: TGCGCCAGCAGCGCCGGGACAGGAGGAGAAGCTTTCTTT.

This clonotype was detected only a few times. The rearrangement links TRBV5-6 to TRBJ2-5; perhaps TRBD1 as D (5 bases). The CDR3 loop spans 13 amino acids. V lost 2 bases, J lost 4 bases, and 9 bases lay in between. Germline assignment: CDR1 SGHDT and CDR2 YYEEEE. CDR3 nucleotides: TGTGCCAGCAGCTTAGGGGCCCCAGAGACCCAGTACTTC. It specifies CASSLGAPETQYF.

This clonotype was seen a handful of times. The rearrangement uses TRBV27 and TRBJ2-7, with 7 bases fitting TRBD1. Trimming at V came to 5 bases and at J to 9 bases, leaving 10 bases not matched to a gene. The CDR3 has 13 residues. Looked up from germline, CDR1 is MNHEY and CDR2 is SMNVEV (reference sequence). The CDR3 reads CASSLKTGNMQYF. The DNA of the CDR3 is TGTGCCAGCAGTCTGAAGACAGGGAACATGCAGTACTTC.

V is TRBV19 and J is TRBJ1-6, with TRBD1 as a possible D gene (5 bases). The CDR3 spans 13 residues. Trimming pared 3 bases from V and 9 bases from J, leaving 9 bases between. Germline CDR1 reads LNHDA; CDR2 reads SQIVND (reference sequence). CDR3 in amino acids: CASSIPGGSPLHF. CDR3 nucleotide sequence: TGTGCCAGTAGTATCCCCGGGGGTTCACCCCTCCACTTT.

There are a few counts of this clonotype. The chain uses TRBV25-1 and TRBJ1-4, with 7 bases that match TRBD1. The CDR3 covers 13 residues. Germline CDR1 is MGHDK and CDR2 is SYGVNS. J gave up 8 bases and V 4 bases, and 4 bases lay outside the gene matches. The CDR3 DNA reads as TGTGCCAGCAGTGGACAGGGCCTGGAAAAACTGTTTTTT. Its translation: CASSGQGLEKLFF.

Only a few counts were recorded for this clonotype. An end of the junction differs from the germline gene, which may be a read error. The chain joins TRBV11-3 to TRBJ2-3, with TRBD2 identical over 8 bases. CDR3 length equals 16 residues. The germline V gene encodes CDR1 SGHNT and CDR2 YENEEA. The chain's CDR3 is CASSLEPGLGTDTQYF. CDR3 DNA: TGTGCCAGCAGCCTAGAACCGGGACTAGGCACAGATACGCAGTATTTT.

This clonotype was counted many times. The chain employs TRBV5-1 and TRBJ2-5, with D unresolved. CDR1 is SGHRS and CDR2 is YFSETQ in the germline V gene. The V and J ends lost 1 base and 3 bases respectively, with 16 bases between them. The CDR3 covers 16 residues. The CDR3 is CASSLNRRQREETQYF. The DNA for the CDR3 is TGCGCCAGCAGCTTGAATCGGCGACAAAGAGAAGAGACCCAGTACTTC.

This chain joins TRBV7-9 and TRBJ2-7; 13 bases agree with TRBD2. The CDR3 spans 17 residues. V dropped 5 bases and J dropped 5; count of bases not matched to a gene: 12. CDR1 and CDR2 from the germline V gene are SEHNR and FQNEAQ (reference sequence). The CDR3 loop reads CASSRSGTSGTMDEQYV. CDR3 DNA sequence: TGTGCCAGCAGCCGTTCCGGGACTAGCGGGACTATGGACGAGCAGTACGTC.

This clonotype was seen only a few times. J is TRBJ2-5 and V is TRBV9; D may match TRBD1 or TRBD2 (5 bases each). This CDR3 has 14 amino acids. Trimming shortened V by 4 bases and J by 1 base, and 11 bases separated the two germline ends. Per the germline V gene, CDR1 is SGDLS and CDR2 is YYNGEE. Here the CDR3 reads CASSRSGTQETQYF. DNA of the CDR3: TGTGCCAGCAGCCGATCGGGGACCCAAGAGACCCAGTACTTC.

The V gene is TRBV20-1, the J gene TRBJ2-1; 11 positions match TRBD2. This CDR3 contains 14 residues. Trimming took 5 bases from V and 3 from J; bases not matched to a gene: 3. Germline loops: CDR1 DFQATT, CDR2 SNEGSKA (reference sequence). The CDR3 coding sequence is TGCAGTGCTCCCGGGACTAGCGGCTACAATGAGCAGTTCTTC. Its protein is CSAPGTSGYNEQFF.